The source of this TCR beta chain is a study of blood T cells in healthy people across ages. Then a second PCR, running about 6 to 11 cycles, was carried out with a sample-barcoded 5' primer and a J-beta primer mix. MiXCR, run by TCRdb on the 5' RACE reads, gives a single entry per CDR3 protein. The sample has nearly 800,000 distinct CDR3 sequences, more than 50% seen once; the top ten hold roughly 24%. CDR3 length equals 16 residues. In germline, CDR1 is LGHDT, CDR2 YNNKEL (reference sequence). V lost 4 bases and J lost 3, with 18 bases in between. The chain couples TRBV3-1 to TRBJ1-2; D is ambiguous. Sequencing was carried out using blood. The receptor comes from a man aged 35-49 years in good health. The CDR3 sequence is CASSPSAPSRDYGYTF. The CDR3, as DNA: TGTGCCAGCAGCCCCTCGGCACCCTCTCGGGACTATGGCTACACCTTC.